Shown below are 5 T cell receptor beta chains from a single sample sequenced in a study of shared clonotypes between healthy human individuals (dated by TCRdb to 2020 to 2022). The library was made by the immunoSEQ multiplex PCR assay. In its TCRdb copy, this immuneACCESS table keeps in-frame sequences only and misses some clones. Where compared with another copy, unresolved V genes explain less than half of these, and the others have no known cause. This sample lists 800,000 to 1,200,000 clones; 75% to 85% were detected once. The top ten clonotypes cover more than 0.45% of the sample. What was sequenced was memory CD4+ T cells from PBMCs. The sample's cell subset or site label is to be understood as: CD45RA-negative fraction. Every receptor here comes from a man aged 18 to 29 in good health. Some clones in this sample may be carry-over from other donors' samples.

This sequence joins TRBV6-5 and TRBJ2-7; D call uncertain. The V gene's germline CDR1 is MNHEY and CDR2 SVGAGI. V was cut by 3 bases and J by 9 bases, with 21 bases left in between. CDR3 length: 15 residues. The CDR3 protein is CASSYARPGLGVQYF. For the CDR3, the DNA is TGTGCCAGCAGTTATGCCCGCCCTGGGCTCGGTGTGCAGTACTTC.

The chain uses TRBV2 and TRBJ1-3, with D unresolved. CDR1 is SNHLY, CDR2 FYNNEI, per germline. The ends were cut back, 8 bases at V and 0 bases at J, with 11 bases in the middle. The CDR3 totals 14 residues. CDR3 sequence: CASSIGGSGNTIYF. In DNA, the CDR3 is TGTGCCAGCTCGATCGGCGGCTCTGGAAACACCATATATTTT.

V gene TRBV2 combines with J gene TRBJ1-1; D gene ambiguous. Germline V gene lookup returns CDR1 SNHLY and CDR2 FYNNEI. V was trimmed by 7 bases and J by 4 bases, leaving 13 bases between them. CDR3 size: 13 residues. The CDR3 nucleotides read TGTGCCAGCACCGGCTCCCGGGGCACTGAAGCTTTCTTT. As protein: CASTGSRGTEAFF. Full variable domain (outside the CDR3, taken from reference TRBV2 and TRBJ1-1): EPEVTQTPSHQVTQMGQEVILRCVPISNHLYFYWYRQILGQKVEFLVSFYNNEISEKSEIFDDQFSVERPDGSNFTLKIRSTKLEDSAMYFCASTGSRGTEAFFGQGTRLTVV.

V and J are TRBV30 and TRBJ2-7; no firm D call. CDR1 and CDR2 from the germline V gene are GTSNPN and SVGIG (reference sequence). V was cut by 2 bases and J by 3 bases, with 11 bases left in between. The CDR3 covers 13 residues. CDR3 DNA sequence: TGTGCCTGGAGTCGGCACCAAGTCTACGAGCAGTACTTC. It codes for CAWSRHQVYEQYF.

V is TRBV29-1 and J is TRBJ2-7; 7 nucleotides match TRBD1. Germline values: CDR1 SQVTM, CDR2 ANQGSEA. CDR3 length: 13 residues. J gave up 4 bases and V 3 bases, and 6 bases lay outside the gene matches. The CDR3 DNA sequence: TGCAGCGTTGAGAGGGGGCAGGGGTACGAGCAGTACTTC. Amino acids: CSVERGQGYEQYF.